This T cell receptor beta chain stems from a study of regulatory T cells in long-lasting Graves disease. General study results and limits: Persistent Graves' patients showed less TCR diversity than newly diagnosed patients showed.

Arm-PCR of CDR3 regions with iRepertoire HTBI primers generated TCR beta libraries. TCRdb re-called the multiplex PCR reads with MiXCR, one entry per CDR3 protein. The sample lists around 450,000 distinct CDR3 sequences, 20% to 25% occurring once. In the case of this clonotype: Its antigen is not known.

CDR1 MDHEN and CDR2 SYDVKM come from the germline V gene. The CDR3 is made up of 14 amino acids. Trimming cost V 2 bases and J 7 bases, with 12 bases left between them. As for time point: persistent/refractory GD, antithyroid drugs over 5 years with positive TRAb. PBMC-extracted RNA yielded the TCR library. The sequence came from a female donor with Graves disease. Sample: peripheral blood mononuclear cells (PBMCs), taken when the disease was refractory, from a patient treated with antithyroid drugs. This chain joins TRBV28 and TRBJ2-1; D is unclear. The CDR3: CASSLIRMANEQFF. CDR3 coding DNA: TGTGCCAGCAGTTTAATCCGGATGGCGAATGAGCAGTTCTTC.